The T cell receptor (beta chain) described here comes from a study of patients and donors after allogeneic stem cell transplantation (TCRdb year 2020). The CDR3 sequence holds 13 residues, the cysteine and phenylalanine included. The read is trimmed to its CDR3 DNA, 39 bases read in frame from base 1. CDR1 SGHRS and CDR2 YFSETQ were looked up in the germline V gene. V is shortened by 3 bases, J by 2 bases, and the region joining them spans 9 bases. Library preparation was by RT-PCR. Sequencing instrument: NextSeq 550. TCRdb cleaned the public reads at Q25 with fastp, built clones with MiXCR and kept in-frame beta chains. Rows are unified per CDR3 protein, each entry keeping the most common DNA and genes. The sample records 200,000 to 250,000 distinct CDR3 sequences, 14% of which are singletons. The top ten hold around 10% of the sample. As concerns this clonotype: What antigen it recognizes has not been identified. It has no much larger one-base neighbor in the sample; base qualities were not kept.

The chain was built from TRBV5-1 and TRBJ2-7; the D gene identity is not certain. This TCR was recovered from a human donor who was either an allogeneic HSCT recipient or a stem cell or donor lymphocyte infusion donor (not recorded which). It is not recorded whose cells these are; they may come from a transplant donor. The specimen sequenced was blood, either unsorted or a sorted T cell fraction (not recorded which). The DNA reads as follows: TGCGCCAGCAGCTCACTATTTACCTACGAGCAGTACTTC. It translates to CASSSLFTYEQYF. The reference TRBV5-1 and TRBJ2-7 proteins fill in what lies around the CDR3, so the full variable domain reads KAGVTQTPRYLIKTRGQQVTLSCSPISGHRSVSWYQQTPGQGLQFLFEYFSETQRNKGNFPGRFSGRQFSNSRSEMNVSTLELGDSALYLCASSSLFTYEQYFGPGTRLTVT.